What follows are 5 T cell receptor beta chains derived from one specimen sequenced in a study of cytomegalovirus exposure and HLA in healthy donors. Both 60 Vbeta primers and 13 Jbeta primers went into the PCR. Only in-frame clones appear in the TCRdb table, and some are missing; sequencing was by immunoSEQ multiplex PCR. The sample shows 150,000 to 200,000 clones, approximately 80% of them seen only once. The sequencing sample was made of PBMCs. The origin of the receptors is a woman in her 30s in good health and CMV-seropositive.

CDR3 protein: CASSLVEEREKLFF. The CDR3 DNA sequence: TGTGCCAGCAGCTTAGTAGAGGAGAGGGAAAAACTGTTTTTT. V is TRBV7-8 and J is TRBJ1-4; D uncertain. The CDR3 sequence is 14 residues long. The V gene lost 1 base and the J gene lost 8 bases, with 11 bases spanning the gap. Germline V lookup: CDR1 SGHVS, CDR2 FQNEAQ.

The chain has TRBV4-3 and TRBJ1-6, with 10 bases identical to TRBD1. CDR3 length: 16 amino acids. J was trimmed by 10 bases and V by 0 bases; bases with no gene match: 6. CDR1 is LGHNA and CDR2 is YSLEER in the germline V gene. CDR3 amino acids: CASSQEPGQGQSPLHF. In nucleotides, the CDR3 is TGCGCCAGCAGCCAAGAGCCGGGACAGGGGCAGTCACCCCTCCACTTT.

The chain employs TRBV19 and TRBJ1-1, with D perhaps TRBD1 (6 bases). CDR1 LNHDA and CDR2 SQIVND come from the germline V gene (reference sequence). The CDR3 has 14 amino acids. V gave up 5 bases and J gave up 3 bases, with 13 bases separating them. CDR3 bases: TGTGCCAGTAGTCTGGCGGGGGCAGACACTGAAGCTTTCTTT. Its translation: CASSLAGADTEAFF.

This clone came up a few times. The rearrangement uses TRBV6-1 and TRBJ1-5; the D is unclear. Looked up from germline, CDR1 is MNHNS and CDR2 is SASEGT. The CDR3 has 13 amino acids. V lost 3 bases and J 6 bases, leaving 9 bases between the germline ends. CDR3 nucleotide sequence: TGTGCCAGCAGTGAGACCGGAGCTCAGCCCCAGCATTTT. As protein: CASSETGAQPQHF.

The V and J genes are TRBV5-1 and TRBJ1-2, with TRBD1 identical over 12 bases. This CDR3 region has 16 residues. The V and J ends lost 3 bases and 13 bases, in that order; junction bases with no gene match: 16. Germline V lookup: CDR1 SGHRS, CDR2 YFSETQ. Here the CDR3 reads CASSYNSPGQGAGGTF. The CDR3 DNA sequence: TGCGCCAGCAGCTATAATTCTCCGGGACAGGGGGCAGGCGGCACCTTC.